The rows below give T cell receptor beta chains drawn from one sample of a study of blood T cell repertoires in COVID-19. The data were produced by immunoSEQ multiplex PCR, yet TCRdb's version contains in-frame clones alone and is incomplete. The sample has around 200,000 clones; 87% are singletons. Sequenced sample: peripheral blood. All receptors come from a woman aged 18-30 years who had recovered from COVID-19. Both conserved end residues are part of each CDR3. The D gene is left open where the match is weak. For some rows the clone size is stated as once, few or many, or as a class when expanded; others skip it.

v_call: TRBV19; d_call: TRBD1; clone_size: .; j_call: TRBJ1-2; cdr3_aa: CASSIGQGVPDGYTF; cdr3_nt: TGTGCCAGTAGTATTGGACAGGGGGTACCGGATGGCTACACCTTC
v_call: TRBV9; d_call: .; clone_size: .; j_call: TRBJ2-3; cdr3_aa: CASSSQGEGGGHTQYF; cdr3_nt: TGTGCCAGCAGCTCACAGGGTGAGGGGGGGGGTCATACGCAGTATTTT
v_call: TRBV30; d_call: TRBD1; clone_size: few; j_call: TRBJ1-6; cdr3_aa: CAWGRDREAPLHF; cdr3_nt: TGTGCCTGGGGCCGGGACAGGGAAGCACCCCTCCACTTT
v_call: TRBV7-2; d_call: .; clone_size: few; j_call: TRBJ2-7; cdr3_aa: CASSGGFKSYEQYF; cdr3_nt: TGTGCCAGCAGCGGGGGGTTTAAGTCCTACGAGCAGTACTTC
v_call: TRBV4-1; d_call: .; clone_size: .; j_call: TRBJ1-1; cdr3_aa: CASSQVVKGPRETEAFF; cdr3_nt: TGCGCCAGCAGCCAAGTAGTGAAGGGGCCCAGGGAAACTGAAGCTTTCTTT
v_call: TRBV28; d_call: TRBD2; clone_size: .; j_call: TRBJ2-5; cdr3_aa: CASSGRGLAGGVQETQYF; cdr3_nt: TGTGCCAGCAGCGGACGGGGACTAGCGGGAGGGGTCCAAGAGACCCAGTACTTC
v_call: TRBV7-9; d_call: .; clone_size: .; j_call: TRBJ2-7; cdr3_aa: CASSLGTGISYEQYF; cdr3_nt: TGTGCCAGCAGCTTAGGCACAGGGATCTCCTACGAGCAGTACTTC
v_call: TRBV5-1; d_call: TRBD1; clone_size: .; j_call: TRBJ2-2; cdr3_aa: CASSWRGQETGELFF; cdr3_nt: TGCGCCAGCAGCTGGAGGGGACAGGAAACCGGGGAGCTGTTTTTT
v_call: TRBV4-3; d_call: .; clone_size: .; j_call: TRBJ1-6; cdr3_aa: CASSQESYETSNSPLHF; cdr3_nt: TGCGCCAGCAGCCAAGAATCGTATGAGACAAGTAATTCACCCCTCCACTTT
v_call: TRBV5-4; d_call: .; clone_size: .; j_call: TRBJ2-5; cdr3_aa: CASSLEGATQYF; cdr3_nt: TGTGCCAGCAGCTTGGAAGGGGCGACCCAGTACTTC
v_call: TRBV6-2/TRBV6-3; d_call: .; clone_size: .; j_call: TRBJ2-5; cdr3_aa: CASSYVTTQETQYF; cdr3_nt: TGTGCCAGCAGTTACGTGACTACCCAAGAGACCCAGTACTTC
v_call: TRBV2; d_call: TRBD1; clone_size: once; j_call: TRBJ1-4; cdr3_aa: CASGTRDRATNEKLFF; cdr3_nt: TGTGCCAGCGGGACCAGGGACAGAGCCACTAATGAAAAACTGTTTTTT
v_call: TRBV5-4; d_call: TRBD2; clone_size: .; j_call: TRBJ2-5; cdr3_aa: CASSLVSGGAETQYF; cdr3_nt: TGTGCCAGCAGCTTGGTTAGCGGGGGGGCAGAGACCCAGTACTTC
v_call: TRBV27; d_call: .; clone_size: .; j_call: TRBJ2-1; cdr3_aa: CASSLWGGGLPEQFF; cdr3_nt: TGTGCCAGCAGTTTATGGGGCGGGGGCCTTCCTGAGCAGTTCTTC
v_call: TRBV19; d_call: TRBD1; clone_size: .; j_call: TRBJ1-5; cdr3_aa: CASSKTGLNQPQHF; cdr3_nt: TGTGCCAGTAGTAAGACAGGGTTGAACCAGCCCCAGCATTTT
v_call: TRBV3-1/TRBV3-2; d_call: .; clone_size: .; j_call: TRBJ2-2; cdr3_aa: CASSQGGVGGELFF; cdr3_nt: TGTGCCAGCAGCCAAGGAGGTGTGGGCGGGGAGCTGTTTTTT
v_call: TRBV2; d_call: .; clone_size: .; j_call: TRBJ2-3; cdr3_aa: CASGGITDTQYF; cdr3_nt: TGTGCCAGCGGGGGGATCACAGATACGCAGTATTTT
v_call: TRBV6-5; d_call: .; clone_size: once; j_call: TRBJ1-4; cdr3_aa: CASSYRGGFEKLFF; cdr3_nt: TGTGCCAGCAGTTACAGGGGGGGCTTTGAAAAACTGTTTTTT
v_call: TRBV3-1/TRBV3-2; d_call: .; clone_size: .; j_call: TRBJ2-2; cdr3_aa: CARSQEGGEWEGELFF; cdr3_nt: TGTGCCCGCAGCCAAGAGGGGGGGGAGTGGGAGGGGGAGCTGTTTTTT
v_call: TRBV29-1; d_call: TRBD1; clone_size: many; j_call: TRBJ1-3; cdr3_aa: CSVEAGGGNTIYF; cdr3_nt: TGCAGCGTTGAGGCAGGGGGCGGGAACACCATATATTTT
v_call: TRBV9; d_call: TRBD1; clone_size: few; j_call: TRBJ1-2; cdr3_aa: CASSKIQGEGNGYTF; cdr3_nt: TGTGCCAGCAGCAAGATACAGGGGGAAGGGAATGGCTACACCTTC
v_call: TRBV11-2; d_call: .; clone_size: .; j_call: TRBJ1-4; cdr3_aa: CASSLEFGGNEKLFF; cdr3_nt: TGTGCCAGCAGCTTAGAATTCGGCGGGAATGAAAAACTGTTTTTT